This T cell receptor (beta chain) was sequenced in a study of T-cell memory formation after mild COVID-19. Turning to the study itself: Clusters of TCRs were largely donor specific.

Germline V gene data show CDR1 as DFQATT and CDR2 as SNEGSKA (reference sequence). The CDR3 is 15 residues long. Trimming took off 4 bases at V and 4 bases at J, with 17 bases between the two ends. cDNA libraries for TCR alpha and TCR beta, carrying sample barcodes and UMIs, came from 5'RACE with constant-segment primers. Each CDR3 protein is one row after TCRdb ran MiXCR on the 5' RACE reads. The sample contains just over 400,000 distinct CDR3 sequences, under 25% of which appear only once. Study conclusions and caveats: Some responding clones appeared in pre-infection memory, suggesting cross-reactive memory joined.

This clonotype has a handful of counts. Antigen specificity is unknown. The sequencing input was PBMCs or a T cell subset sorted from them (not recorded which). The sequence came from an adult woman who had mild COVID-19 (a few samples of this study predate the infection). Cell type and time point are not known. The chain combines TRBV20-1 with TRBJ1-3, with TRBD1 as a possible D gene (5 bases). The CDR3 DNA sequence: TGCAGTGCTAATAATCCGACAGTTCTCGGAAACACCATATATTTT. This codes for CSANNPTVLGNTIYF.